This TCR beta chain was recovered during a study of CD8+ T cells in alopecia areata. Notes on the study in general: Normal scalp showed lower clonality than lesional scalp, especially alopecia totalis/universalis. In patients, TCRs were shared less clearly than in mice, and HLA may possibly be involved.

V was clipped by 3 bases and J by 8 bases; unmatched bases: 5. Germline V CDR1 and CDR2: MGHRA, YSYEKL. The CDR3 loop spans 15 amino acids. Collected material from alopecia areata patients comprised lesional scalp punch biopsies and peripheral blood. PBMCs yielded sorted CD4+ and CD8+ T cells. Following extraction, RNA underwent reverse transcription to cDNA, which served as the sequencing template. Here immunoSEQ multiplex PCR was the method, and the copy in TCRdb shows in-frame clones only, minus some. The sample yields approximately 130,000 clones, 47% seen once. Regarding this clone: The antigen remains undetermined.

This sequence joins TRBV4-1 and TRBJ2-1; 12 nucleotides agree with TRBD1. The sequence derives from a human donor with alopecia areata. Sequenced material: NKG2D-low CD8+ T cells sorted from blood. The CDR3 is CASSQPGQGAYEQFF. In DNA form, the CDR3 reads TGCGCCAGCAGCCAGCCGGGACAGGGGGCTTATGAGCAGTTCTTC.